This T cell receptor beta chain appears in the sequencing data of a study of cytomegalovirus exposure and HLA in healthy donors. In the PCR, 60 Vbeta and 13 Jbeta primers were used. Sequenced by immunoSEQ multiplex PCR; TCRdb stores in-frame clones only, minus some. The repertoire holds some 190,000 clones, with 80% to 90% as singletons. This CDR3 has 15 amino acids. Losses at the gene ends were 5 bases for V and 1 base for J; bases not matched to a gene: 7. From germline, CDR1 is MDHEN and CDR2 SYDVKM. This clone occurred once. No antigen is known for it. General observations from the study: CMV antigen specificity was confirmed in vitro for a few CMV-associated chains. About 87% or about 30% of the time was how often most TCR beta V segments were productive, according to an earlier analysis.

The specimen was PBMCs. The chain joins TRBV28 to TRBJ2-7; 8 nucleotides align to TRBD1. The receptor was derived from a woman under 40 in good health and CMV-seronegative. This CDR3 reads CASSPRRDRSYEQYF. The CDR3 nucleotides read TGTGCCAGCAGTCCCCGGCGGGACAGGTCCTACGAGCAGTACTTC.